This TCR beta chain derives from a study of spatial heterogeneity in lung cancer (dated by TCRdb to between 2018 and 2021). A note on the overall study: Beta-chain transcripts were consistently detected in greater numbers than alpha-chain transcripts, which likely reflected higher beta-chain transcript abundance. In tumor regions, TCR transcript counts showed a strong correlation with a T cell transcriptional module score derived from matched bulk RNA-seq. At surgery, 220 tumor regions, approximately 64 matched nontumor lung samples and 45 to 60 PBMC samples were TCR-sequenced for both alpha and beta chains. In the raw uncorrected reads, each unique combination of TCR and UMI appeared more than ten times on average. The study quantitatively compared TCR alpha and beta repertoires across multiple tumor regions, matched nontumor lung and blood in non-small cell lung cancer. The study linked features of the TCR repertoire to counts of nonsynonymous mutations, which were determined by whole-exome sequencing of tumor tissue.

The library relied on 5' RACE. TCRdb lists the instrument as NextSeq 500. In the TCR library protocol, a unique molecular identifier was attached to each TCR cDNA molecule so that PCR and sequencing errors could be corrected. The authors' pipeline ran thus. Decombinator tools were used for TCR identification, UMI-based error correction and CDR3 extraction. TCRs above a frequency of 2 per 1,000, corresponding to the top 1% of the tumor frequency distribution, were defined as expanded. Expanded tumor TCRs were classed as regional if statistically deemed absent (corrected P<0.05) from at least one tumor region, otherwise ubiquitous. Renyi diversity was computed with the R vegan package after each repertoire had been subsampled 100 times to 5,000 TCRs. CDR3 similarity networks were constructed using string-kernel similarity of amino acid triplets, with links drawn between CDR3s whose pairwise similarity was above 0.82. TCRdb redid the processing of the public reads, applying fastp at Q25 and MiXCR, and retained in-frame beta chains. CDR3 protein duplicates are merged, each entry listing the most common genes and DNA. The V and J calls follow TCRdb's processing rather than the paper's. This sample is represented by 14,000 or so distinct CDR3 sequences; approximately 4.5% of them were singletons. The ten most abundant clones make up about 18% of the sample.

Reading the label with the study, this specimen's time point is: sample taken at primary tumor resection. The donors were 65 to 85 patients from the lung TRACERx cohort who had early-stage, untreated non-small cell lung cancer. For TCR sequencing, whole RNA was extracted from tumor and nontumor lung tissue, or from cryopreserved PBMC samples, and no cell sorting was done. Only patients for whom sufficient RNA was available from at least two tumor regions were selected for TCR sequencing. Tumor and adjacent nontumor lung specimens were reviewed by a lung pathologist before selection. Results and caveats for the whole study, not just this receptor: Counts of ubiquitous and regional expanded TCRs correlated with counts of ubiquitous and regional nonsynonymous mutations, respectively. A correlation was observed between the number of expanded intratumoral alpha and beta TCRs and the tumor nonsynonymous mutation count. Confirming at a functional level the hypothesis that regional TCRs recognize regional mutations was considered to require additional single-cell paired TCR alpha and beta sequencing. TCR-seq coverage of tumor T cells was estimated at only around 7% for alpha chains and about 13% for beta chains.

The germline V gene (reference sequence) specifies DFQATT as CDR1 and SNEGSKA as CDR2. From the cysteine up to the phenylalanine, the CDR3 has a length of 14 residues. Here the CDR3 DNA is all that survives: 42 bases in frame from base 1. Deletion took 8 bases off V and 3 bases off J, with a span of 14 bases between the germline ends. This clonotype was counted many times. Its cognate antigen has yet to be identified. Base qualities are not at hand, and no much larger clone is one base apart. Because the library targeted alpha chains, this beta chain is an off-target read whose size means little. In this chain, TRBV20-1 is recombined with TRBJ1-6; the D gene is perhaps TRBD1, from 6 matching bases. This receptor was obtained from a female donor with early-stage non-small cell lung cancer. Sample: lung tumor tissue, taken at surgery. The CDR3: CSSKGGYYNSPLHF. The DNA reads as follows: TGCAGTTCTAAGGGGGGCTACTATAATTCACCCCTCCACTTT.